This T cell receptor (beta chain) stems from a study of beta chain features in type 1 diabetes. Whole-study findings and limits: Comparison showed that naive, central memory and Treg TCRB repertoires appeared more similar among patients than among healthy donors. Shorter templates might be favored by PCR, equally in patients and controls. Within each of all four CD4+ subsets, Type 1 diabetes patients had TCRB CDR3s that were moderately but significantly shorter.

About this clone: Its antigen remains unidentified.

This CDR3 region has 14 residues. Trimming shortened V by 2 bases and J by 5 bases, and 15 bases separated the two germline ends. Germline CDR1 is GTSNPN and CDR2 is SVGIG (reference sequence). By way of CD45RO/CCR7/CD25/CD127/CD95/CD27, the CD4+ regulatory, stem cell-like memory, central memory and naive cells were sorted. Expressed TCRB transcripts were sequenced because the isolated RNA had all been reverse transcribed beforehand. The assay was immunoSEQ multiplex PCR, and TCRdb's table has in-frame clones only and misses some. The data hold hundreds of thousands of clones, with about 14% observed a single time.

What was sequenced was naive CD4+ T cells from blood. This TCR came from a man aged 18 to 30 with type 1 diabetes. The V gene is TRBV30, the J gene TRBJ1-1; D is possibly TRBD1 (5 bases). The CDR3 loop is CAWSRQGVWTEAFF. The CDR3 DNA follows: TGTGCCTGGAGTAGGCAGGGAGTTTGGACTGAAGCTTTCTTT.